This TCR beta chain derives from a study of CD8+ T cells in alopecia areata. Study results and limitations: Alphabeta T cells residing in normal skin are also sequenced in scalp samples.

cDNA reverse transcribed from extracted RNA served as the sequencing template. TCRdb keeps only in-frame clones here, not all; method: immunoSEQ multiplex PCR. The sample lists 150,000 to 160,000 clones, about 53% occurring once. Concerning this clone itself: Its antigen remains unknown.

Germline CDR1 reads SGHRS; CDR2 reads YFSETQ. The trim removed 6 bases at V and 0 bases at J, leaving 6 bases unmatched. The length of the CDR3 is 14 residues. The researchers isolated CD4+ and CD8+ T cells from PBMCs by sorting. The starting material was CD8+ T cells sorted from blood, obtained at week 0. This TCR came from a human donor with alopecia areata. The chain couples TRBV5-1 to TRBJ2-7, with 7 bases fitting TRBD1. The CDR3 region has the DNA TGCGCCAGCACTTCCCACAGGGGCTCCTACGAGCAGTACTTC. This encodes CASTSHRGSYEQYF.